This T cell receptor (beta chain) comes out of a study of T cells in Graves' hyperthyroidism and ophthalmopathy. This clonotype has at least ten counts. The antigen is unknown. RNA transcripts served as the template for amplifying TCR beta CDR3 regions. Using the HTBI primer set, a first-round RT-PCR was run on the TCR CDR3. Each CDR3 protein gets one entry after TCRdb re-called the multiplex PCR reads with MiXCR. Among 490,000 or so distinct CDR3 sequences listed, approximately 20% were seen once. The V gene lost 7 bases and the J gene lost 4 bases, with 13 bases spanning the gap. The CDR3 covers 13 residues. In germline, CDR1 is LGHDT, CDR2 YNNKEL (reference sequence). Study-level findings and limits: Blood also carried most thyroid clonotypes expanded above 0.001.

The V and J genes are TRBV3-1 and TRBJ2-5; D unclear. The sample taken for sequencing was blood. This TCR was sampled from a middle-aged man with Graves' ophthalmopathy. The CDR3 sequence: CASTGVSRETQYF. The CDR3 DNA reads as TGTGCCAGCACAGGCGTATCTCGAGAGACCCAGTACTTC.